These 22 T cell receptor beta chains originate from one sample sequenced in a study of Tregs in tolerant kidney transplant recipients. Sequencing was performed with immunoSEQ multiplex PCR; in TCRdb, only in-frame clones are kept and a portion is missing. The table shows around 70,000 clones, with roughly 89% occurring only once. The sequences come from CD8+ T cells from blood, collected before the transplant. Source of these receptors: a human donor who received a combined kidney and bone marrow transplant.

The chain uses TRBV27 and TRBJ2-7, with a tentative D call TRBD2 (5 bases). Trimming took 3 bases from V and 4 from J, leaving 7 bases between them. This CDR3 is built from 12 residues. In germline, CDR1 is MNHEY, CDR2 SMNVEV (reference sequence). The CDR3 nucleotides are TGTGCCAGCAGTTTCCCGGGATACGAGCAGTACTTC. It is translated as CASSFPGYEQYF.

The chain joins TRBV7-6 to TRBJ1-1; 11 bases are a match to TRBD1. The CDR3 has 13 residues. From germline, CDR1 is SGHVS and CDR2 FNYEAQ. V gave up 5 bases and J gave up 6 bases; unmatched junction bases: 2. CDR3 protein: CASSPGQGAEAFF. In DNA, the CDR3 is TGTGCCAGCAGCCCGGGACAGGGGGCTGAAGCTTTCTTT.

The chain combines TRBV4-3 with TRBJ2-1; 10 bases are a match to TRBD2. There are 16 residues in the CDR3. Germline V CDR1 and CDR2: LGHNA, YSLEER. With V trimmed by 2 bases and J by 4 bases, 5 bases remained unmatched. The chain's CDR3 is CASSQKAGGWYNEQFF. The DNA of the CDR3 is TGCGCCAGCAGCCAAAAAGCGGGGGGGTGGTACAATGAGCAGTTCTTC.

A remark on this clone: A junction boundary mismatches the germline segment, possibly from a read error. This chain connects TRBV14 to TRBJ2-5, with D hard to call. This CDR3 spans 14 amino acids. Germline values: CDR1 SGHDN, CDR2 FVKESK. The CDR3 DNA sequence: TGTGTCAGCAGCCGCCCACAGTATCAAGAGACCCAGTACTTC. It is translated as CVSSRPQYQETQYF.

The V call is TRBV27, the J call TRBJ2-7, with 11 bases lining up with TRBD2. Germline-derived CDR1 and CDR2 are MNHEY and SMNVEV (reference sequence). The CDR3 runs 14 residues. V lost 6 bases, J lost 3 bases, and 4 bases stayed unmatched. The CDR3 is CASRLAGGFYEQYF. The DNA for the CDR3 is TGTGCCAGCAGGCTAGCGGGGGGATTCTACGAGCAGTACTTC.

The table lists this clone with a few counts. V usage is TRBV27 and J usage is TRBJ2-1; D remains unclear. CDR1 and CDR2 (germline): MNHEY, SMNVEV (reference sequence). Trimming removed 7 bases at V and 9 bases at J, with 13 bases between. The CDR3 length is 12 residues. DNA for the CDR3: TGTGCCAGCAACCTAACCCCCCTTGAGCAGTTCTTC. Translated, it gives CASNLTPLEQFF.

V gene TRBV28 combines with J gene TRBJ2-1; 8 positions match TRBD1. The CDR3 runs 15 residues. V shed 4 bases, J shed 0 bases, and the junction held 2 bases outside the gene matches. Germline V gives CDR1 MDHEN, CDR2 SYDVKM. CDR3 region: CASSSDRGSYNEQFF. The CDR3 DNA reads TGTGCCAGCAGTTCAGACAGGGGCTCCTACAATGAGCAGTTCTTC.

The rearrangement joins TRBV5-4 to TRBJ1-2; D might be TRBD1 (5 bases). The CDR3 is 12 residues long. V lost 2 bases and J lost 8, with 10 bases in between. Germline V lookup: CDR1 SGHNT, CDR2 YYREEE (reference sequence). The CDR3 is CASSLGVLGYTF. CDR3 in DNA: TGTGCCAGCAGCTTAGGGGTCCTGGGCTACACCTTC.

This clone was counted a single time. The chain couples TRBV29-1 to TRBJ2-7; no firm D call. From germline, CDR1 is SQVTM and CDR2 ANQGSEA. This CDR3 is built from 12 residues. The V gene lost 5 bases and the J gene lost 3 bases, with 11 bases spanning the gap. CDR3 region: CSVFWANYEQYF. CDR3 nucleotides: TGCAGCGTTTTCTGGGCTAACTACGAGCAGTACTTC.

This rearrangement joins TRBV6-1 to TRBJ2-1; D not resolved. V was pared by 5 bases and J by 0 bases, with 11 bases between. The CDR3 has 15 residues. In germline, CDR1 is MNHNS, CDR2 SASEGT. In DNA, the CDR3 is TGTGCCAGCAGTTCTGTCGTGAGCTCCTACAATGAGCAGTTCTTC. Protein: CASSSVVSSYNEQFF.

The V and J genes are TRBV28 and TRBJ2-7, with D hard to call. This CDR3 is built from 14 residues. Germline V gene sequence: CDR1 MDHEN, CDR2 SYDVKM. Trimming cost V 1 base and J 0 bases, with 7 bases left between them. The CDR3 DNA is TGTGCCAGCAGTTTATCGGCAGGCTCCTACGAGCAGTACTTC. It specifies CASSLSAGSYEQYF. The whole variable domain, remainder taken from reference TRBV28 and TRBJ2-7, is DVKVTQSSRYLVKRTGEKVFLECVQDMDHENMFWYRQDPGLGLRLIYFSYDVKMKEKGDIPEGYSVSREKKERFSLILESASTNQTSMYLCASSLSAGSYEQYFGPGTRLTVT.

This rearrangement joins TRBV4-2 to TRBJ2-5; 7 bases map to TRBD2. Unmatched junction bases numbered 4, after V lost 6 bases and J lost 3 bases. Germline V gene lookup returns CDR1 LGHNA and CDR2 YNFKEQ. This CDR3 spans 13 amino acids. The CDR3 here is CASSGRGEETQYF. Written as DNA, the CDR3 is TGTGCCAGCAGTGGCCGGGGGGAAGAGACCCAGTACTTC.

About this clone itself: Compared with germline, one end of the junction differs, possibly owing to a read error. The sample has other DNA sequences that encode this CDR3 too. This chain uses TRBV15 with TRBJ1-6, with unresolved D. The CDR3 spans 15 residues. Germline-derived CDR1 and CDR2 are LNHNV and YYDKDF (reference sequence). CDR3 in DNA: TGTGCCACCAGCAGAACGAGCTCCTATAATTCCCCCCTCCACTTT. Its protein is CATSRTSSYNSPLHF.

This chain uses TRBV6-5 with TRBJ2-1, with TRBD2 identical over 11 bases. Germline V gene data show CDR1 as MNHEY and CDR2 as SVGAGI. The CDR3 contains 14 residues. Trimming at V came to 6 bases and at J to 8 bases, leaving 6 bases not matched to a gene. CDR3: CASRGLAGPYEQFF. In DNA form, the CDR3 reads TGTGCCAGCAGAGGACTAGCGGGCCCTTATGAGCAGTTCTTC.

The chain links TRBV11-2 to TRBJ2-1; 7 bases fit TRBD1. CDR3 size: 15 residues. The V segment lost 5 bases and the J segment 5 bases; nucleotides outside the gene matches: 9. Looked up from germline, CDR1 is SGHAT and CDR2 is FQNNGV. In DNA form, the CDR3 reads TGTGCCAGCAGCCCAGTCAGGGGGAGTGACAATGAGCAGTTCTTC. Its translation: CASSPVRGSDNEQFF.

V and J are TRBV27 and TRBJ2-1; 7 positions agree with TRBD2. This CDR3 spans 17 amino acids. Germline CDR1 and CDR2: MNHEY and SMNVEV (reference sequence). V was clipped by 1 base and J by 0 bases; unmatched bases: 6. CDR3 sequence: CASSLLTRTSSYNEQFF. In DNA, the CDR3 is TGTGCCAGCAGTTTATTAACCCGGACTAGCTCCTACAATGAGCAGTTCTTC.

This chain joins TRBV9 and TRBJ2-5; a weak D match, TRBD1 (6 bases). Looked up from germline, CDR1 is SGDLS and CDR2 is YYNGEE. Deletions cut 0 bases from V and 5 bases from J, with 11 bases between. CDR3 length: 14 residues. This chain's CDR3 is CASSVGGREETQYF. The CDR3 coding sequence is TGTGCCAGCAGCGTAGGGGGGCGCGAGGAGACCCAGTACTTC.

The chain employs TRBV7-3 and TRBJ2-3, with D perhaps matching TRBD2 (5 bases). Deletions cut 4 bases from V and 2 bases from J, with 13 bases between. The CDR3 consists of 15 residues. CDR1 is SGHTA, CDR2 FQGTGA, per germline. In DNA, the CDR3 is TGTGCCAGCAGCTCCGGGGTGTTGACCACAGATACGCAGTATTTT. Residues: CASSSGVLTTDTQYF.

The gene calls are TRBV13 and TRBJ2-7; D is perhaps TRBD1 (6 bases). The V and J ends lost 5 bases and 0 bases respectively, with 11 bases between them. CDR1 is PRHDT, CDR2 FYEKMQ, per germline (reference sequence). This CDR3 has 14 residues. CDR3: CASSPWTASYEQYF. CDR3 in DNA: TGTGCCAGCAGCCCCTGGACAGCCTCCTACGAGCAGTACTTC.

This clone was counted a few times. This chain's CDR3 is CASRQSTGGSYEQYF. Written as DNA, the CDR3 is TGTGCCAGCAGACAATCGACAGGGGGCTCGTACGAGCAGTACTTC. V is TRBV2 and J is TRBJ2-7; 10 bases fit TRBD1. Germline V lookup: CDR1 SNHLY, CDR2 FYNNEI. The V and J ends lost 6 bases and 4 bases, in that order; junction bases with no gene match: 9. This CDR3 contains 15 residues.

The sample holds one count of this clone. The chain has TRBV13 and TRBJ2-5; 8 bases match TRBD1. The length of the CDR3 is 13 residues. After removal of 5 bases from V and 1 base from J, the junction contained 0 bases not matched to a gene. CDR1 PRHDT and CDR2 FYEKMQ come from the germline V gene (reference sequence). This CDR3 reads CASSGTGQETQYF. For the CDR3, the DNA is TGTGCCAGCAGCGGGACAGGCCAAGAGACCCAGTACTTC.

V usage is TRBV13 and J usage is TRBJ2-5, with 12 bases aligning to TRBD2. Germline loops: CDR1 PRHDT, CDR2 FYEKMQ (reference sequence). The CDR3 runs to 18 residues. V dropped 0 bases and J dropped 1; count of bases not matched to a gene: 6. As DNA, the CDR3 is TGTGCCAGCAGCTTAGGCCCGACTAGCGGGGGTCTCCAAGAGACCCAGTACTTC. Protein sequence: CASSLGPTSGGLQETQYF.